This T cell receptor beta chain was recovered during a study of technical replicates of blood from several donors. Germline V gene sequence: CDR1 SGHVS, CDR2 FNYEAQ. The CDR3 runs 15 residues. V dropped 4 bases and J dropped 3; count of bases not matched to a gene: 9. The data were produced by immunoSEQ multiplex PCR, yet TCRdb's version contains in-frame clones alone and is incomplete. The sample yields under 95,000 clones, roughly 94% seen once. The chain is built from TRBV7-6 and TRBJ2-7, with TRBD1 identical over 7 bases. The material sequenced was T cells isolated from PBMCs. The clonotype originates from a human donor in good health. The DNA for the CDR3 is TGTGCCAGCAGCTCTACAGTAGGGACAGTCTACGAGCAGTACTTC. Its translation: CASSSTVGTVYEQYF.